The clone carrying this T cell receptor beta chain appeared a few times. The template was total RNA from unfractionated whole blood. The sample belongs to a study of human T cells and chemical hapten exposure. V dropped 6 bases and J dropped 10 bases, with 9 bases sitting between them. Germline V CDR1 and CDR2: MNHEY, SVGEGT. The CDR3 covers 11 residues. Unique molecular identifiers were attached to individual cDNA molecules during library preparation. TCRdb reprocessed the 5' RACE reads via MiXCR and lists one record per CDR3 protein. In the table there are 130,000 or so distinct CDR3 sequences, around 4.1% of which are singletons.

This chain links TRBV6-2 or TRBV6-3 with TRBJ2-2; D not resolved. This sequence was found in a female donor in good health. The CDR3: CASSHSAELFF. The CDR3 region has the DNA TGTGCCAGCAGCCACTCGGCGGAGCTGTTTTTT.